This section outlines one T cell receptor beta chain sequence together with its context. Its target is not known. The CDR3 runs to 15 residues. V lost 8 bases to trimming and J lost 4 bases; unmatched junction nucleotides: 8. Germline CDR1 reads SEHNR; CDR2 reads FQNEAQ (reference sequence). The sample is drawn from a study of cytomegalovirus exposure and HLA in healthy donors. PCR amplification relied on 60 Vbeta primers (plus 13 Jbeta primers). Produced via immunoSEQ multiplex PCR; TCRdb's table is partial and in-frame only. The sample lists approximately 120,000 clones; about 80% were seen once. General study results and limits: The investigators catalogued 150 to 200 TCR beta chains as cytomegalovirus-associated.

The material sequenced was PBMCs. V and J are TRBV7-9 and TRBJ2-5; 12 bases fit TRBD2. The TCR originated in a woman aged 45 to 65 in good health and CMV-seropositive. CDR3 in DNA: TGTGCCAGCGGTCTTCTAGCGGGAGGGAGAGAGACCCAGTACTTC. Protein product: CASGLLAGGRETQYF.